Following are 25 T cell receptor beta chains from one sample sequenced in a study of CD8 T cells in Susac syndrome. Random hexamers were used to reverse transcribe the RNA input (roughly 0.5 to 1 ug). TCRdb reanalysed the immunoSEQ multiplex PCR reads using MiXCR and keeps one entry per CDR3 protein. In the table there are approximately 76,000 distinct CDR3 sequences, about 95% of which are singletons. The sequencing input was CD8+ T cells from PBMCs. These receptors all come from a human donor with multiple sclerosis.

This sequence joins TRBV7-8 and TRBJ2-7; 13 nucleotides line up with TRBD2. Trimming took 5 bases from V and 3 from J; bases not matched to a gene: 4. CDR3 size: 15 residues. Germline V CDR1 and CDR2: SGHVS, FQNEAQ. CDR3 bases: TGTGCCAGCAGCCCTACTAGCGGGAGGGTCTACGAGCAGTACTTC. It yields the protein CASSPTSGRVYEQYF.

The rearrangement links TRBV21-1 to TRBJ1-1; the table's D call, TRBD1, was not checked against the DNA. TRBV21-1 is a pseudogene segment. The CDR3 has 15 amino acids. The CDR3 spells CASSKAYGSGGEAFF. The CDR3 region has the DNA TGTGCCAGCAGCAAAGCTTACGGCAGTGGGGGGGAAGCTTTCTTT.

The chain recombines TRBV5-1 with TRBJ1-2; D gene unclear. This CDR3 comprises 16 residues. Trimming stripped 0 bases from V and 11 bases from J, with 23 bases between. Germline values: CDR1 SGHRS, CDR2 YFSETQ. CDR3 coding DNA: TGCGCCAGCAGCTTGGAGGCTGGCGACACCACCCTGGGGTACACCTTC. It translates to CASSLEAGDTTLGYTF.

This chain connects TRBV7-6 to TRBJ2-1; 7 bases agree with TRBD2. This CDR3 comprises 15 residues. Trimming removed 4 bases from V and 3 bases from J; junction bases left unmatched: 6. Per germline, CDR1 SGHVS and CDR2 FNYEAQ. The CDR3 reads CASSYSSGGYNEQFF. The DNA of the CDR3 is TGTGCCAGCAGCTATTCTAGCGGCGGCTACAATGAGCAGTTCTTC.

This rearrangement joins TRBV6-5 to TRBJ1-3; no clear D. CDR3 length: 17 amino acids. V was shortened by 0 bases and J by 0 bases, with 12 bases between the two germline ends. The germline V gene encodes CDR1 MNHEY and CDR2 SVGAGI. The DNA of the CDR3 is TGTGCCAGCAGTTACTCTCAACAGTCGAGCTCTGGAAACACCATATATTTT. Translation gives CASSYSQQSSSGNTIYF.

This chain links TRBV4-1 with TRBJ2-7; possible D gene TRBD2, 5 bases. The germline V and J ends were trimmed by 4 bases and 6 bases, with 16 bases remaining between them. The CDR3 consists of 14 residues. Germline V CDR1 and CDR2: MGHRA, YSYEKL. The CDR3 loop is CASSPAEGRIEQYF. In DNA form, the CDR3 reads TGCGCCAGCAGCCCGGCCGAGGGTAGAATCGAGCAGTACTTC.

The DNA of the CDR3 is TGCACCAGCAGCCAAGATACGGCGGGACTAGTACACTACAATGAGCAGTTCTTC. Translated, it gives CTSSQDTAGLVHYNEQFF. The V call is TRBV1, the J call TRBJ2-1; the table's D call of TRBD2 was not tested on the DNA. TRBV1 is an annotated pseudogene. The CDR3 sequence is 18 residues long.

The rearrangement uses TRBV5-8 and TRBJ2-5, with 12 bases aligning to TRBD1. CDR1 is SGHTS and CDR2 is YDEGEE in the germline V gene. Unmatched junction bases numbered 7, after V lost 5 bases and J lost 5 bases. CDR3 length: 15 amino acids. This CDR3 reads CASRTGTGGLETQYF. CDR3 DNA: TGTGCCAGCAGAACCGGGACAGGGGGCCTGGAGACCCAGTACTTC.

J is TRBJ2-7 and V is TRBV27, with a weak D call TRBD2 (5 bases). Germline V gene sequence: CDR1 MNHEY, CDR2 SMNVEV (reference sequence). V shed 0 bases and J shed 2 bases, with 14 bases lying between them. The CDR3 runs to 16 residues. The CDR3 nucleotides are TGTGCCAGCAGTTTATCGAAGAGGGATGGTCCCTACGAGCAGTACTTC. Translating gives CASSLSKRDGPYEQYF.

The rearrangement joins TRBV6-2 or TRBV6-3 to TRBJ2-1, with no clear D. Trimming stripped 7 bases from V and 3 bases from J, with 16 bases between. Germline V gene lookup returns CDR1 MNHEY and CDR2 SVGEGT. This CDR3 comprises 15 residues. The CDR3 DNA follows: TGTGCCAGCAAGGACCCAGCGTTGATCTACAATGAGCAGTTCTTC. It specifies CASKDPALIYNEQFF.

The chain combines TRBV9 with TRBJ2-5; D tentatively fits TRBD1 or TRBD2 (6 bases each). Looked up from germline, CDR1 is SGDLS and CDR2 is YYNGEE. V was shortened by 0 bases and J by 5 bases, with 14 bases between the two germline ends. The CDR3 has 15 amino acids. CDR3 bases: TGTGCCAGCAGCGTAGATCCGGGGGCAGGGGAGACCCAGTACTTC. Translated: CASSVDPGAGETQYF.

The V call is TRBV25-1, the J call TRBJ1-1; the D gene is possibly TRBD1 (6 bases). The CDR3 contains 14 residues. The germline V gene encodes CDR1 MGHDK and CDR2 SYGVNS. V lost 1 base and J 5 bases, leaving 11 bases between the germline ends. The CDR3 coding sequence is TGTGCCAGCAGTGAATCCAGGGGAAAAACTGAAGCTTTCTTT. This sequence encodes CASSESRGKTEAFF.

This clonotype occurred a few times. The V call is TRBV7-8, the J call TRBJ2-7; TRBD1 aligns across 12 bases. Germline lookup yields CDR1 SGHVS and CDR2 FQNEAQ. V lost 6 bases to trimming and J lost 7 bases; unmatched junction nucleotides: 7. The CDR3 runs to 14 residues. Here the CDR3 reads CASRPGQGAYEQYF. For the CDR3, the DNA is TGTGCCAGCAGACCGGGACAGGGGGCATATGAGCAGTACTTC.

V gene TRBV5-1 combines with J gene TRBJ2-5; D not resolved. Trimming removed 0 bases at V and 1 base at J, with 10 bases between. Germline CDR1 SGHRS, CDR2 YFSETQ. The CDR3 is 15 residues long. In DNA form, the CDR3 reads TGCGCCAGCAGCTTGGGTCGGTGGACCCAAGAGACCCAGTACTTC. It codes for CASSLGRWTQETQYF.

This clonotype was observed once. The chain recombines TRBV29-1 with TRBJ1-1; no clear D gene. CDR3 size: 12 residues. Trimming took off 5 bases at V and 1 base at J, with 8 bases between the two ends. The germline V gene encodes CDR1 SQVTM and CDR2 ANQGSEA. The DNA of the CDR3 is TGCAGCGTTAGGCTCAGGAACACTGAAGCTTTCTTT. It codes for CSVRLRNTEAFF.

The chain employs TRBV9 and TRBJ1-1; D is unresolved. Trimming took off 0 bases at V and 0 bases at J, with 6 bases between the two ends. The CDR3 consists of 14 residues. Germline CDR1 and CDR2: SGDLS and YYNGEE. The CDR3 loop is CASSVDWVNTEAFF. In DNA, the CDR3 is TGTGCCAGCAGCGTAGATTGGGTGAACACTGAAGCTTTCTTT. Based on the CDR3 plus reference TRBV9 and TRBJ1-1, the full variable domain is DSGVTQTPKHLITATGQRVTLRCSPRSGDLSVYWYQQSLDQGLQFLIQYYNGEERAKGNILERFSAQQFPDLHSELNLSSLELGDSALYFCASSVDWVNTEAFFGQGTRLTVV.

The chain combines TRBV12-3 or TRBV12-4 with TRBJ2-5; D not certain. V gave up 3 bases and J gave up 2 bases, with 7 bases separating them. The CDR3 loop spans 13 amino acids. CDR3 nucleotide sequence: TGTGCCAGCAGTTTTGGGCCACAAGAGACCCAGTACTTC. Its translation: CASSFGPQETQYF.

J is TRBJ1-1 and V is TRBV27; D might be TRBD1 (6 bases). The CDR3 has 13 amino acids. Germline CDR1 reads MNHEY; CDR2 reads SMNVEV (reference sequence). The V and J ends lost 5 bases and 1 base respectively, with 8 bases between them. The CDR3 sequence: CASSTTGNTEAFF. CDR3 nucleotide sequence: TGTGCCAGCAGTACGACAGGGAACACTGAAGCTTTCTTT.

The chain links TRBV12-3 or TRBV12-4 to TRBJ2-1, with 16 positions matching TRBD2. This CDR3 has 16 amino acids. The V and J ends lost 2 bases and 10 bases, in that order; junction bases with no gene match: 5. The CDR3 here is CASSLLGTSGGEEQFF. The CDR3 bases are TGTGCCAGCAGTTTATTGGGGACTAGCGGGGGGGAGGAGCAGTTCTTC.

This rearrangement joins TRBV25-1 to TRBJ2-6, with D possibly being TRBD1 (6 bases). Trimming cost V 2 bases and J 0 bases, with 8 bases left between them. Germline loops: CDR1 MGHDK, CDR2 SYGVNS. The CDR3 runs to 16 residues. The CDR3 sequence: CASSEQGNSGANVLTF. The DNA of the CDR3 is TGTGCCAGCAGTGAACAGGGGAACTCTGGGGCCAACGTCCTGACTTTC. Looking up the rest from reference TRBV25-1 and TRBJ2-6 gives the full variable domain: EADIYQTPRYLVIGTGKKITLECSQTMGHDKMYWYQQDPGMELHLIHYSYGVNSTEKGDLSSESTVSRIRTEHFPLTLESARPSHTSQYLCASSEQGNSGANVLTFGAGSRLTVL.

The chain is built from TRBV2 and TRBJ1-1, with TRBD1 as a possible D gene (6 bases). Germline CDR1 SNHLY, CDR2 FYNNEI. V was trimmed by 6 bases and J by 5 bases, leaving 16 bases between them. This CDR3 spans 14 amino acids. CDR3 region: CASRLRDKPTEAFF. The CDR3 DNA follows: TGTGCCAGCAGACTCCGGGACAAACCAACTGAAGCTTTCTTT. Combining the CDR3 with reference TRBV2 and TRBJ1-1 gives the whole variable domain EPEVTQTPSHQVTQMGQEVILRCVPISNHLYFYWYRQILGQKVEFLVSFYNNEISEKSEIFDDQFSVERPDGSNFTLKIRSTKLEDSAMYFCASRLRDKPTEAFFGQGTRLTVV.

In this sample, this clonotype turned up a few times. The chain uses TRBV5-1 and TRBJ1-2, with D tentatively TRBD1 (6 bases). Germline CDR1 is SGHRS and CDR2 is YFSETQ. Trimming took off 2 bases at V and 0 bases at J, with 17 bases between the two ends. This CDR3 comprises 17 residues. This chain's CDR3 is CASSFSSNRDTNYGYTF. CDR3 nucleotides: TGCGCCAGCAGCTTCTCCTCTAACAGGGATACTAACTATGGCTACACCTTC.

The chain links TRBV7-6 to TRBJ1-3; 11 bases are a match to TRBD1. The length of the CDR3 is 13 residues. V lost 5 bases to trimming and J lost 8 bases; unmatched junction nucleotides: 2. The germline gives CDR1 SGHVS, CDR2 FNYEAQ. This chain's CDR3 is CASSRDRGDTIYF. In nucleotides, the CDR3 is TGTGCCAGCAGCCGGGACAGGGGGGACACCATATATTTT.

The chain carries TRBV27 and TRBJ2-3, with D unclear. The CDR3 consists of 15 residues. Trimming took off 6 bases at V and 3 bases at J, with 16 bases between the two ends. From germline, CDR1 is MNHEY and CDR2 SMNVEV (reference sequence). Here the CDR3 DNA reads TGTGCCAGCAGCTCCCTTCCCTCTGGGACAGATACGCAGTATTTT. Its protein product is CASSSLPSGTDTQYF.

The genes are TRBV6-5 and TRBJ2-5; 9 nucleotides agree with TRBD2. V was clipped by 6 bases and J by 0 bases; unmatched bases: 5. The germline V gene encodes CDR1 MNHEY and CDR2 SVGAGI. The CDR3 covers 15 residues. CDR3 nucleotide sequence: TGTGCCAGCAGGGAGGGGACTAGCTACCAAGAGACCCAGTACTTC. Its protein is CASREGTSYQETQYF.